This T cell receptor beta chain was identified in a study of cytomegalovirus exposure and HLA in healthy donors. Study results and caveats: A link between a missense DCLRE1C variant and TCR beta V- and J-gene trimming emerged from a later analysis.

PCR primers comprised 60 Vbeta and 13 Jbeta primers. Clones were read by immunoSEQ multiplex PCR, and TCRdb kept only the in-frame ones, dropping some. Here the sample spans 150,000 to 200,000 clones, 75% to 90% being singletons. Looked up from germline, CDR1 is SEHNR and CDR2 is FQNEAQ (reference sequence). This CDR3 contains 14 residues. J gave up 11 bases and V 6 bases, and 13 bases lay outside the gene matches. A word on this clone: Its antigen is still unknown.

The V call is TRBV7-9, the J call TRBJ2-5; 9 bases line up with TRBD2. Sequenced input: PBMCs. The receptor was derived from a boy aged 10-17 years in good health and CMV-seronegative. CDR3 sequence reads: CASSYAGLANEQYF. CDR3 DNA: TGTGCCAGCAGTTACGCCGGACTAGCGAATGAGCAGTACTTC.